The rows below give T cell receptor beta chains drawn from one sample of a study of follicular helper T cells after annual influenza vaccination. Profiled with immunoSEQ multiplex PCR; TCRdb holds only in-frame clones, not every one. The sample holds about 12,000 clones, 80% seen once. Sample: CXCR5+ CD38- circulating T follicular helper cells from blood, taken on the day of influenza vaccination. These receptors all come from an adult who received the influenza vaccine. Both conserved end residues are part of each CDR3. Each record gives: V gene, CDR3 length, D gene, CDR3 protein. A D gene is named only where the DNA matches it firmly.

TRBV5-1 | 12 | NA | CASSLQGNGYTF
TRBV27 | 12 | NA | CASSLFGDTQYF
TRBV9 | 16 | NA | CASSAAVDPSYNEQFF
TRBV28 | 15 | TRBD1 | CASSLSSTGPETQYF
TRBV28 | 13 | TRBD1 | CASVLTGGNGYTF
TRBV19 | 14 | TRBD1 | CASSAKWDSLGYTF
TRBV30 | 14 | TRBD1 | CAWSGQGANYGYTF
TRBV6-5 | 14 | NA | CASSSGGRDTEAFF
TRBV5-1 | 15 | TRBD2 | CASSLEPGGYNEQFF
TRBV5-1 | 13 | NA | CASSLTEGNTIYF
TRBV10-1 | 17 | NA | CASSDQKDREENQPQHF
TRBV5-5 | 14 | NA | CASSLVQGDEKLFF
TRBV9 | 14 | NA | CASSVRLGADTQYF
TRBV28 | 14 | NA | CASSSANARYGYTF
TRBV4-1 | 16 | TRBD2 | CASSQAIAGGQETQYF
TRBV5-4 | 16 | NA | CASSNTGRGTSYEQYF
TRBV2 | 14 | TRBD1 | CASSEAGRGSGYTF
TRBV21-1 | 13 | NA | CASSRASTDTQYF
TRBV7-9 | 13 | TRBD1 | CASSSQTGIGYTF
TRBV10-3 | 14 | NA | CAIRKHEAGDEQYF
TRBV28 | 15 | TRBD1 | CASSGQGVTNEKLFF
TRBV11-2 | 12 | NA | CASSKREQRAFF
TRBV11-2 | 16 | TRBD2 | CASSRSTSGGEETQYF
TRBV6-1 | 14 | NA | CASSDGQGGQPQHF
TRBV28 | 14 | TRBD1 | CASRETGGGSPLHF
TRBV30 | 12 | NA | CAQGRSSYEQYF
TRBV7-2 | 12 | NA | CASSSRYYEQYF
TRBV7-9 | 14 | NA | CASSHRDKPYEQYF
TRBV2 | 13 | TRBD1 | CASGGQGLNIQYF
TRBV6-1 | 13 | NA | CASSVRFTDTQYF
TRBV2 | 14 | NA | CASSERIAIYGYTF
TRBV7-9 | 15 | TRBD1 | CASSLPTTGNEKLFF
TRBV6-1 | 12 | TRBD2 | CATREGLYEQYF
TRBV4-1 | 19 | TRBD2 | CASSHATTDLAVGTDTQYF